The rows below give T cell receptor beta chains drawn from one sample of a study of CD8+CD57+ T cells in acquired aplastic anemia. TCRdb used MiXCR to reprocess the reads, holding one entry per CDR3 protein. The sample records hundreds of thousands of distinct CDR3 sequences, 47% being singletons. The sequencing sample was made of sorted CD4+, CD8+, or CD8+CD57+ T cells (not recorded which) from PBMCs. These receptors were collected from a human donor with aplastic anemia. The CDR3 runs from the conserved cysteine through the conserved F or W. The D gene is left open where the match is weak. Rows may omit the clone size; those that give it use once, few, many or a size class.

cdr3_length	clone_size	d_call	v_call	j_call	cdr3_nt	cdr3_aa
18	.	TRBD1	TRBV19	TRBJ1-1	TGTGCCAGTAGTTCATCCGCCGGGACAGCACTTATGAACACTGAAGCTTTCTTT	CASSSSAGTALMNTEAFF
14	once	.	TRBV24-1	TRBJ1-2	TGTGCCACCAGTGATAACGGAGCTAACTATGGCTACACCTTC	CATSDNGANYGYTF
16	.	TRBD2	TRBV10-3	TRBJ2-7	TGTGCCATCACCCAGGGACTAGCGGGAGGGCTCGACGAGCAGTACTTC	CAITQGLAGGLDEQYF
12	.	.	TRBV2	TRBJ1-3	TGTGCGTCACACAGTTCCGGAAACACCATATATTTT	CASHSSGNTIYF
15	many	TRBD1	TRBV10-2	TRBJ1-2	TGCGCCAGCAACGACATCCTGACAGGGGGCGAAGGCTACACCTTC	CASNDILTGGEGYTF
16	.	TRBD2	TRBV28	TRBJ2-3	TGTGCCAGCAGCCTTGGACTAGCGGGAGGCACAGATACGCAGTATTTT	CASSLGLAGGTDTQYF
16	many	.	TRBV4-1	TRBJ1-6	TGCGCCAGCAGCAACATCGGGGGACGCCGGGGATCACCCCTCCACTTT	CASSNIGGRRGSPLHF
16	.	.	TRBV15	TRBJ2-5	TGTGCCACCAGCAGAGATCGGACTGACGGGCAAGAGACCCAGTACTTC	CATSRDRTDGQETQYF
17	.	TRBD2	TRBV7-9	TRBJ2-1	TGCGCCAGCAGCCACCCCGGACTAGCGGGAGGGGGGAATGAGCAGTTCTTC	CASSHPGLAGGGNEQFF
14	once	.	TRBV2	TRBJ1-3	TGTGCCAGCAGTGAACCGTCGCCTGGAAACACCATATATTTT	CASSEPSPGNTIYF
13	once	.	TRBV7-6	TRBJ1-1	TGTGCCAGCAGCTCCACTACAGGGAGTGAAGCCCTCTTT	CASSSTTGSEALF
15	many	TRBD1	TRBV9	TRBJ2-1	TGTGCCAGCAACCCGGGACAGGGGTTGGGGAATGAGCAGTTCTTC	CASNPGQGLGNEQFF
14	many	.	TRBV7-9	TRBJ2-2	TGTGCCAGCAGCGCCAGGTTCGACACCGGGGAGCTGTTTTTT	CASSARFDTGELFF
14	once	TRBD1	TRBV2	TRBJ2-1	TGTGCCAGCAGTGATATCGGGACAGGGGATGAGCAGTTCTTC	CASSDIGTGDEQFF
17	.	TRBD1	TRBV13	TRBJ2-7	TGTGCCAGCAGCTTTCTGGGGTCGCAGGGGGCGATCTACGAGCAGTACTTC	CASSFLGSQGAIYEQYF